A selection of T cell receptor beta chains follows, all from one sample in a study of CD8+CD57+ T cells in acquired aplastic anemia. TCRdb reanalysed the reads using MiXCR and keeps one entry per CDR3 protein. The sample records approximately 470,000 distinct CDR3 sequences, over 25% being singletons. The sample comprised sorted CD4+, CD8+, or CD8+CD57+ T cells (not recorded which) from PBMCs. Receptor source: a human donor with aplastic anemia. CDR3s include the opening cysteine and the closing phenylalanine or tryptophan. Each record gives: J gene, clone size, V gene, D gene, CDR3 DNA, CDR3 protein. A D gene is named only where the DNA matches it firmly. Clone size is stated in some rows and not others, as once, few, many or a class when expanded.

>TRBJ2-3|many|TRBV6-1|.
TGTGCCAGCAGTGACGTTACAGATACGCAGTATTTT
CASSDVTDTQYF
>TRBJ2-2|many|TRBV10-1|.
TGCGCCAGCAGGAGGGACTCTTCCTCCGGGGAGCTGTTTTTT
CASRRDSSSGELFF
>TRBJ2-7|.|TRBV19|.
TGTGCCAGTAGTATAGCGGGGGACGCCTACGAGCAGTACTTC
CASSIAGDAYEQYF
>TRBJ1-1|many|TRBV15|.
TGTGCCACCAGCACGAGTGGACTTACGAACACTGAAGCTTTCTTT
CATSTSGLTNTEAFF
>TRBJ1-5|.|TRBV20-1|.
TGCAGTCCTCATGTAGGAGGATTCAATCAGCCCCAGCATTTT
CSPHVGGFNQPQHF
>TRBJ2-3|.|TRBV7-3|.
TGTGCCAGCAGCTTAACCGGAGTTGCGGATACGCAGTATTTT
CASSLTGVADTQYF
>TRBJ2-2|many|TRBV29-1|.
TGCAGCGTTGAGGTCAAGTCCACCGGGGAGCTGTTTTTT
CSVEVKSTGELFF
>TRBJ1-2|many|TRBV2|.
TGTGCCAGCAGTGGGGGGGCCCAAGTCTATGGCTACACCTTC
CASSGGAQVYGYTF
>TRBJ1-6|many|TRBV29-1|.
TGCAGCGTTGAAGTACGAGGGGGGCCCCTCCACTTT
CSVEVRGGPLHF
>TRBJ1-4|many|TRBV19|TRBD1
TGTGCCAGTAGGATCGGGACAGATAATGAAAAACTGTTTTTT
CASRIGTDNEKLFF
>TRBJ2-1|.|TRBV7-2|TRBD2
TGTGCCAGCAGCTACGGACTAGCCTTCTACAATGAGCAGTTCTTC
CASSYGLAFYNEQFF
>TRBJ1-6|.|TRBV11-2|.
TGTGCCAGCAGCTTGGTTGACAATTCACCCCTCCACTTT
CASSLVDNSPLHF
>TRBJ2-7|many|TRBV5-1|.
TGCGCCAGCAGCTTGGAACTACCAAGTGAGCAGTACTTC
CASSLELPSEQYF
>TRBJ1-1|few|TRBV6-1|TRBD1
TGTGCCAGCAGTCCCCGACAGGGAATTTCTGAAGCTTTCTTT
CASSPRQGISEAFF
>TRBJ2-7|.|TRBV5-6|TRBD1
TGTGCCAGCAGCTTTGTTGGTCGCACGGACAGGGACTACGAGCAGTACTTC
CASSFVGRTDRDYEQYF
>TRBJ1-2|once|TRBV2|TRBD1
TGTGCCAGCAGGGTTGGGACAGGGAGGGACGGCTACACCTTC
CASRVGTGRDGYTF
>TRBJ1-2|many|TRBV19|.
TGTGCCAGTAGTATAATGGGTCAGGGATATCATGGCTACACCTTC
CASSIMGQGYHGYTF
>TRBJ1-1|many|TRBV19|TRBD1
TGTGCCAGTATTTTCCGCGGACAGGGGAACACTGAAGCTTTCTTT
CASIFRGQGNTEAFF
>TRBJ1-3|many|TRBV19|TRBD1
TGTGCCAGTAGTACGCCGGGACAGAGCTCTGGAAACACCATATATTTT
CASSTPGQSSGNTIYF
>TRBJ1-2|.|TRBV29-1|TRBD1
TGCAGCGTCAGGACAGGGGGCGATGGCTACACCTTC
CSVRTGGDGYTF
>TRBJ2-1|few|TRBV19|.
TGTGCCAGTAGTATAGGGGCGGACACCTACAATGAGCAGTTCTTC
CASSIGADTYNEQFF
>TRBJ2-1|.|TRBV9|TRBD1
TGTGCCAGCAGCGTTCGGACAGGGGGGGATGAGCAGTTCTTC
CASSVRTGGDEQFF